One and the same sample provided the 16 T cell receptor beta chains below, sequenced in a study of CD8 T cells in ankylosing spondylitis. General study results and limits: A TCR beta motif of 7 to 9 highly homologous variants seemed to mark ankylosing spondylitis blood.

These receptors are not linked to any known antigen. TCRdb fed the 5' RACE reads into MiXCR, producing one record per CDR3 protein. The sample consists of roughly 440,000 distinct CDR3 sequences, over 15% of them appearing once. The sequenced material came from blood, either unsorted or a sorted T cell fraction (not recorded which). Receptor source: a male donor with ankylosing spondylitis.

This clonotype turned up a few times. V gene TRBV5-1 combines with J gene TRBJ2-3; perhaps TRBD2 as D (5 bases). Trimming left V 3 bases short and J 5 bases short, with 16 bases between. The CDR3 totals 15 residues. Germline assignment: CDR1 SGHRS and CDR2 YFSETQ. CDR3 sequence reads: CASSWEPQVGDTQYF. Written as DNA, the CDR3 is TGCGCCAGCAGCTGGGAGCCCCAAGTAGGAGATACGCAGTATTTT.

There are a few counts of this clonotype. The chain has TRBV5-6 and TRBJ2-7, with D perhaps matching TRBD1 or TRBD2 (6 bases each). The V and J ends lost 3 bases and 3 bases respectively, with 13 bases between them. This CDR3 comprises 14 residues. Germline-derived CDR1 and CDR2 are SGHDT and YYEEEE. The CDR3 nucleotides read TGTGCCAGCAGCTCGCAAAGGGGGGTCTACGAGCAGTACTTC. It specifies CASSSQRGVYEQYF. The variable domain in full, with the rest retrieved from reference TRBV5-6 and TRBJ2-7, is DAGVTQSPTHLIKTRGQQVTLRCSPKSGHDTVSWYQQALGQGPQFIFQYYEEEERQRGNFPDRFSGHQFPNYSSELNVNALLLGDSALYLCASSSQRGVYEQYFGPGTRLTVT.

The chain joins TRBV3-1 to TRBJ2-3, with 8 nucleotides matching TRBD2. V trimming: 6 bases; J trimming: 1 base; junction bases outside the gene matches: 6. The CDR3 sequence is 15 residues long. Germline V gene lookup returns CDR1 LGHDT and CDR2 YNNKEL (reference sequence). This CDR3 reads CASSRAGVGTDTQYF. The CDR3 DNA is TGTGCCAGCAGTCGAGCGGGAGTTGGCACAGATACGCAGTATTTT.

This clonotype came up a few times. The CDR3 sequence: CASSQGGYEQFF. DNA of the CDR3: TGTGCCAGCAGCCAGGGAGGGTATGAGCAGTTCTTC. The chain uses TRBV6-1 and TRBJ2-1, with TRBD2 matching over 7 bases. V gave up 6 bases and J gave up 8 bases; unmatched junction bases: 4. The CDR3 has 12 residues. CDR1 and CDR2 (germline): MNHNS, SASEGT.

This clonotype has more than one count but fewer than ten. DNA for the CDR3: TGTGCCATCAGCACAACACGTGAAGCTTTCTTT. Translated: CAISTTREAFF. The J gene is TRBJ1-1, the V gene TRBV10-3; no firm D call. Germline V gene sequence: CDR1 ENHRY, CDR2 SYGVKD. The CDR3 contains 11 residues. V was clipped by 6 bases and J by 7 bases, with 9 bases between them.

This clonotype has more than one count but fewer than ten. The chain joins TRBV2 to TRBJ1-1; D is perhaps TRBD1 (5 bases). Germline assignment: CDR1 SNHLY and CDR2 FYNNEI. CDR3 length equals 12 residues. Trimming took off 4 bases at V and 9 bases at J, with 12 bases between the two ends. For the CDR3, the DNA is TGTGCCAGCAGTGTGGCGGGGGGGAAAGCTTTCTTT. Translating it yields CASSVAGGKAFF.

This clonotype was recorded at least ten times. The chain joins TRBV12-3 or TRBV12-4 to TRBJ2-7, with TRBD2 matching over 10 bases. V was clipped by 5 bases and J by 0 bases; unmatched bases: 4. The CDR3 loop spans 15 amino acids. For the CDR3, the DNA is TGTGCCAGCAGTCTCCGGACTAGCGGCTCCTACGAGCAGTACTTC. Protein product: CASSLRTSGSYEQYF.

This chain joins TRBV18 and TRBJ1-5; 7 bases align to TRBD1. The V and J ends lost 5 bases and 3 bases, in that order; junction bases with no gene match: 10. The CDR3 has 16 amino acids. Germline assignment: CDR1 KGHSH and CDR2 LQKENI. CDR3 amino acids: CASSSKSGQHNQPQHF. The CDR3, as DNA: TGTGCCAGCTCATCGAAATCGGGACAGCACAATCAGCCCCAGCATTTT. Supplemented by reference TRBV18 and TRBJ1-5, the full variable domain reads NAGVMQNPRHLVRRRGQEARLRCSPMKGHSHVYWYRQLPEEGLKFMVYLQKENIIDESGMPKERFSAEFPKEGPSILRIQQVVRGDSAAYFCASSSKSGQHNQPQHFGDGTRLSIL.

Many counts were recorded for this clonotype. The germline gene is not matched at one end of the junction; a read error may be the cause. The chain joins TRBV5-1 to TRBJ2-3; no clear D. CDR1 SGHRS and CDR2 YFSETQ come from the germline V gene. The CDR3 length is 13 residues. CDR3 sequence reads: CASSLAGTDTQYF. The CDR3 coding sequence is TGTGCCAGCAGCTTAGCAGGCACAGATACGCAGTATTTT.

The rearrangement uses TRBV20-1 and TRBJ2-2; 12 bases map to TRBD2. The V gene's germline CDR1 is DFQATT and CDR2 SNEGSKA (reference sequence). This CDR3 is 18 amino acids long. The junction had 11 bases not matched to a gene; V was cut back by 1 base and J by 5 bases. In DNA form, the CDR3 reads TGCAGTGCTAGAGGATTTCTAGCGGGGGGGCCTAAAACCGGGGAGCTGTTTTTT. Translated: CSARGFLAGGPKTGELFF.

The chain carries TRBV20-1 and TRBJ2-1; tentative D call: TRBD1 (5 bases). This CDR3 is 15 amino acids long. From germline, CDR1 is DFQATT and CDR2 SNEGSKA (reference sequence). V lost 1 base to trimming and J lost 0 bases, with 10 bases between them. CDR3 DNA sequence: TGCAGTGCTAGAGCCAGACAGCTCTCCTACAATGAGCAGTTCTTC. Protein sequence: CSARARQLSYNEQFF.

The V call is TRBV6-2 or TRBV6-3, the J call TRBJ2-1, with 10 bases matching TRBD2. The CDR3 covers 17 residues. Per the germline V gene, CDR1 is MNHEY and CDR2 is SVGEGT. Trimming cost V 0 bases and J 0 bases; bases outside gene matches: 2. In nucleotides, the CDR3 is TGTGCCAGCAGTTACTCACGACTAGCGGGCTCCTACAATGAGCAGTTCTTC. Translating it yields CASSYSRLAGSYNEQFF.

V gene TRBV7-9 combines with J gene TRBJ2-1; a weak D match, TRBD1 (5 bases). V lost 4 bases and J 1 base, leaving 11 bases between the germline ends. Germline CDR1 reads SEHNR; CDR2 reads FQNEAQ (reference sequence). CDR3 length: 15 amino acids. In DNA form, the CDR3 reads TGTGCCAGCAGCTCCCCCTACAGGTCCTACAATGAGCAGTTCTTC. It encodes CASSSPYRSYNEQFF.

The V gene is TRBV30, the J gene TRBJ1-2; D is unclear. The germline V and J ends were trimmed by 0 bases and 7 bases, with 9 bases remaining between them. CDR1 and CDR2 from the germline V gene are GTSNPN and SVGIG (reference sequence). This CDR3 region has 12 residues. The CDR3 DNA is TGTGCCTGGAGTGTCTATGTGGGTGGCTACACCTTC. Translation gives CAWSVYVGGYTF.

This chain connects TRBV28 to TRBJ1-5; 9 positions agree with TRBD1. The CDR3 extends over 19 amino acids. V dropped 9 bases and J dropped 2; count of bases not matched to a gene: 20. The V gene's germline CDR1 is MDHEN and CDR2 SYDVKM. The CDR3 region is CASNDPGQGLMGRNQPQHF. CDR3 coding DNA: TGTGCCAGTAATGACCCGGGACAGGGCCTGATGGGGCGCAATCAGCCCCAGCATTTT.

Written as DNA, the CDR3 is TGTGCCAGCAGCTCCAGCGGGATTTCTTCAGGGGCTTTCTTT. Residues: CASSSSGISSGAFF. The chain links TRBV12-3 or TRBV12-4 to TRBJ1-1; TRBD1 is a possible D gene (5 bases). The CDR3 extends over 14 amino acids. V lost 6 bases to trimming and J lost 11 bases, with 22 bases between them.